These 12 T cell receptor beta chains originate from one sample sequenced in a study of spatial heterogeneity in lung cancer. TCRdb used MiXCR to reprocess the 5' RACE reads, holding one entry per CDR3 protein. The data show about 92,000 distinct CDR3 sequences, 10% to 15% seen once. Time point of the sample: sample taken at primary tumor resection. Sequencing used PBMCs, obtained at surgery. The source of these receptors is a male donor with early-stage non-small cell lung cancer.

This chain links TRBV7-2 with TRBJ1-6, with D perhaps matching TRBD1 (5 bases). CDR1 is SGHTA and CDR2 is FQGNSA in the germline V gene. The V end was cut by 1 base, the J end by 6 bases, with 10 bases between. The CDR3 spans 15 residues. The CDR3 region has the DNA TGTGCCAGCAGCTTAGTGACAGTCCCTAATTCACCCCTCCACTTT. Translated, it gives CASSLVTVPNSPLHF. Complete variable domain (other parts from reference TRBV7-2 and TRBJ1-6): GAGVSQSPSNKVTEKGKDVELRCDPISGHTALYWYRQSLGQGLEFLIYFQGNSAPDKSGLPSDRFSAERTGGSVSTLTIQRTQQEDSAVYLCASSLVTVPNSPLHFGNGTRLTVT.

V and J are TRBV6-5 and TRBJ2-1; 9 nucleotides line up with TRBD1. Germline lookup yields CDR1 MNHEY and CDR2 SVGAGI. The trim removed 5 bases at V and 5 bases at J, leaving 10 bases unmatched. The CDR3 extends over 16 amino acids. CDR3 in amino acids: CASSTGTGSYHNEQFF. In DNA form, the CDR3 reads TGTGCCAGCAGTACTGGGACAGGGTCTTACCACAATGAGCAGTTCTTC.

This clonotype was counted only a few times. V gene TRBV7-9 combines with J gene TRBJ2-4; 7 bases map to TRBD1. Germline lookup yields CDR1 SEHNR and CDR2 FQNEAQ (reference sequence). Losses at the gene ends were 2 bases for V and 8 bases for J; bases not matched to a gene: 6. The length of the CDR3 is 14 residues. The CDR3 sequence: CASSLNRGVDIQYF. The CDR3 region has the DNA TGTGCCAGCAGCTTAAACAGGGGAGTAGACATTCAGTACTTC.

This clonotype was counted at least ten times. CDR3 sequence (DNA): TGCAGTGCTAGATTGGAACAGGTCCTCTCCTACGAGCAGTACTTC. Protein product: CSARLEQVLSYEQYF. V usage is TRBV20-1 and J usage is TRBJ2-7, with D tentatively TRBD1 (5 bases). V lost 2 bases and J lost 0, with 14 bases in between. This CDR3 spans 15 amino acids. CDR1 is DFQATT and CDR2 is SNEGSKA in the germline V gene (reference sequence).

J is TRBJ2-1 and V is TRBV6-5, with no clear D. Deletions cut 7 bases from V and 2 bases from J, with 12 bases between. The germline V gene has CDR1 MNHEY and CDR2 SVGAGI. This CDR3 comprises 14 residues. The CDR3 here is CASIKGAAYNEQFF. Written as DNA, the CDR3 is TGTGCCAGCATAAAGGGTGCCGCCTACAATGAGCAGTTCTTC.

This clonotype was picked up a small number of times. The chain is built from TRBV28 and TRBJ2-2, with TRBD2 matching over 11 bases. With V trimmed by 5 bases and J by 3 bases, 5 bases remained unmatched. The V gene's germline CDR1 is MDHEN and CDR2 SYDVKM. CDR3 length equals 16 residues. DNA of the CDR3: TGTGCCAGCAGTCCCGGGACTAGCGGTTACACCGGGGAGCTGTTTTTT. It specifies CASSPGTSGYTGELFF.

This clonotype was counted only a few times. The genes are TRBV6-2 or TRBV6-3 and TRBJ2-4; TRBD2 matches 9 bases. This CDR3 is built from 16 residues. The junction had 10 bases not matched to a gene; V was cut back by 6 bases and J by 4 bases. CDR1 and CDR2 (germline): MNHEY, SVGEGT. This CDR3 reads CASSPRRGGEKNIQYF. CDR3 DNA sequence: TGTGCCAGCAGCCCCCGGCGGGGGGGAGAAAAAAACATTCAGTACTTC.

This clonotype was seen only a few times. The genes are TRBV28 and TRBJ2-1, with 8 bases fitting TRBD1. The germline gives CDR1 MDHEN, CDR2 SYDVKM. V gave up 5 bases and J gave up 8 bases; unmatched junction bases: 11. This CDR3 region has 15 residues. The CDR3 spells CASSETRTGRDEQFF. The CDR3 nucleotides are TGTGCCAGCAGTGAGACCCGGACAGGGCGGGATGAGCAGTTCTTC.

In nucleotides, the CDR3 is TGTGCCAGCAGCTTTCATCCCAGGGACAGTGAGACCCAGTACTTC. Protein sequence: CASSFHPRDSETQYF. The chain uses TRBV7-2 and TRBJ2-5; 7 bases line up with TRBD1. After removal of 3 bases from V and 5 bases from J, the junction contained 9 bases not matched to a gene. This CDR3 region has 15 residues. CDR1 SGHTA and CDR2 FQGNSA come from the germline V gene.

This clonotype was found many times. The rearrangement joins TRBV11-2 to TRBJ2-3, with D perhaps matching TRBD1 or TRBD2 (6 bases each). Germline CDR1 is SGHAT and CDR2 is FQNNGV. The V gene lost 2 bases and the J gene lost 8 bases, with 14 bases spanning the gap. The CDR3 loop spans 14 amino acids. The CDR3 DNA reads TGTGCCAGCAGCTTATCTGGGGGGCGCGGTACGCAGTATTTT. This sequence encodes CASSLSGGRGTQYF.

This clonotype has a count of ten or more. V usage is TRBV4-3 and J usage is TRBJ1-2; D unresolved. The V end lost 0 bases, the J end lost 7 bases, and 6 bases lay between the germline ends. Germline V lookup: CDR1 LGHNA, CDR2 YSLEER. This CDR3 spans 12 amino acids. In DNA, the CDR3 is TGCGCCAGCAGCCAAGATGAGGGTGGCTACACCTTC. Translation: CASSQDEGGYTF.

This clonotype was seen more than once but under ten times. The rearrangement joins TRBV3-1 to TRBJ2-7; 7 bases align to TRBD2. V was pared by 3 bases and J by 3 bases, with 14 bases of the junction left unmatched. The CDR3 spans 17 residues. The germline CDR1 and CDR2 sequences are LGHDT and YNNKEL (reference sequence). The CDR3 sequence: CASSQDLSGSTYYEQYF. Here the CDR3 DNA reads TGTGCCAGCAGCCAGGACCTTAGCGGGTCTACCTACTACGAGCAGTACTTC.